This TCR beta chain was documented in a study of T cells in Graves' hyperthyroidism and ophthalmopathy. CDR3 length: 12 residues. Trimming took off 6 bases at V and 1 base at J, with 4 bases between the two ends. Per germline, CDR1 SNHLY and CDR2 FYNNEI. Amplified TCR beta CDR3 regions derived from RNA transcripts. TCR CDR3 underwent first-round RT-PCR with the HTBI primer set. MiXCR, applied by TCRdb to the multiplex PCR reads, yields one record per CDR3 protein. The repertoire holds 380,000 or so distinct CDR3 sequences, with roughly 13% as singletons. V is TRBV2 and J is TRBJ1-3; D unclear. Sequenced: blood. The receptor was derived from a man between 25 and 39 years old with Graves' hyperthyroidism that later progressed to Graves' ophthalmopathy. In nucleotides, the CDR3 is TGTGCCAGCAGGAAATCTGGAAACACCATATATTTT. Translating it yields CASRKSGNTIYF.